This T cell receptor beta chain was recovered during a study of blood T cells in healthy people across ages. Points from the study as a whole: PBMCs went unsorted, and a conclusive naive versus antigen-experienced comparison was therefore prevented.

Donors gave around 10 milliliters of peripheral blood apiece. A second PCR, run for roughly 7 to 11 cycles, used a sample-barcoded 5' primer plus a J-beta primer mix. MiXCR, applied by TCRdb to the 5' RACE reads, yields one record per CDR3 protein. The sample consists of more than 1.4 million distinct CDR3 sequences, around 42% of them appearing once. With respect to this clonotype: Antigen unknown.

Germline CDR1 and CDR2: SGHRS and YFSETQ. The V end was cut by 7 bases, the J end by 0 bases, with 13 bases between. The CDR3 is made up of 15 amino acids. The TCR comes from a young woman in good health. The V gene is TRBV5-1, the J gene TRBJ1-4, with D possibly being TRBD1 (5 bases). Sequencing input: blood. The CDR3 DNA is TGCGCCAGCTCGGACACTAAAGCAACTAATGAAAAACTGTTTTTT. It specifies CASSDTKATNEKLFF. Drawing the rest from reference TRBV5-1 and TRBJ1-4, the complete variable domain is KAGVTQTPRYLIKTRGQQVTLSCSPISGHRSVSWYQQTPGQGLQFLFEYFSETQRNKGNFPGRFSGRQFSNSRSEMNVSTLELGDSALYLCASSDTKATNEKLFFGSGTQLSVL.